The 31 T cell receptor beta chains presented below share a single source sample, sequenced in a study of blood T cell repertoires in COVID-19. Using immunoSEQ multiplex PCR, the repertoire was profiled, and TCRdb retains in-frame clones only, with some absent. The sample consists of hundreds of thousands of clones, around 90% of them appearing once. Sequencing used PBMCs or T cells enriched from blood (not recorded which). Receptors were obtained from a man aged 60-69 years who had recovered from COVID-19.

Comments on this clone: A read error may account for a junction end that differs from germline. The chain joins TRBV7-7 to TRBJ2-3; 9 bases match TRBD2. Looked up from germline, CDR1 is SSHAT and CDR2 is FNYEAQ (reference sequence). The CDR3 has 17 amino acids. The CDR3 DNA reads TGTGCTAGCAGCTTATCGGGGCTAGCGGGGAGCACAGATACGCAGTATTTT. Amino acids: CASSLSGLAGSTDTQYF. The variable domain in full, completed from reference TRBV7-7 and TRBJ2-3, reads GAGVSQSPRYKVTKRGQDVTLRCDPISSHATLYWYQQALGQGPEFLTYFNYEAQPDKSGLPSDRFSAERPEGSISTLTIQRTEQRDSAMYRCASSLSGLAGSTDTQYFGPGTRLTVL.

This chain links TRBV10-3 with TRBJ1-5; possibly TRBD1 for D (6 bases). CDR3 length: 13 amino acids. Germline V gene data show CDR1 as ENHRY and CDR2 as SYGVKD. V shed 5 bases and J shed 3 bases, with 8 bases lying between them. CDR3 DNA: TGTGCCATCAGTAGGGACAACAATCAGCCCCAGCATTTT. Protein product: CAISRDNNQPQHF.

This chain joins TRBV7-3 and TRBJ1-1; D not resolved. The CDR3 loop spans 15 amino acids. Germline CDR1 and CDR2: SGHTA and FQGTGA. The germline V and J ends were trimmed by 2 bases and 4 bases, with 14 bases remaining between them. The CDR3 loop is CASSLQAARGTEAFF. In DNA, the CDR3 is TGTGCCAGCAGCTTACAGGCCGCACGGGGCACTGAAGCTTTCTTT.

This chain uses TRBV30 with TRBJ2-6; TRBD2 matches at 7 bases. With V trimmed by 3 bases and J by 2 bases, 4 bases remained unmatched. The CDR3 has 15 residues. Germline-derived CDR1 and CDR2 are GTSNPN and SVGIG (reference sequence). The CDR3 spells CAWRKRGAGANVLTF. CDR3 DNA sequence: TGTGCCTGGAGAAAACGGGGGGCTGGGGCCAACGTCCTGACTTTC.

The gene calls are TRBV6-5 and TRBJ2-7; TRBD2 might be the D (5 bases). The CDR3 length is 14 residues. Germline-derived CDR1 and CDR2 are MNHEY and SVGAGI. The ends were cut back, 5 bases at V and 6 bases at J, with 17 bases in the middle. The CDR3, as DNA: TGTGCCAGCAGTACCGTGGGATCCCGGGGCGAGCAGTACTTC. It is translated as CASSTVGSRGEQYF.

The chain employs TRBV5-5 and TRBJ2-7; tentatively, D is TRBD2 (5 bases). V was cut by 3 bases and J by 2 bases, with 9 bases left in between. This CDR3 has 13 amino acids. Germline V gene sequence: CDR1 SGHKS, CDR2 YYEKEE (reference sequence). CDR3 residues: CASSYMGAYEQYF. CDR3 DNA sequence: TGTGCCAGCAGCTATATGGGAGCCTACGAGCAGTACTTC.

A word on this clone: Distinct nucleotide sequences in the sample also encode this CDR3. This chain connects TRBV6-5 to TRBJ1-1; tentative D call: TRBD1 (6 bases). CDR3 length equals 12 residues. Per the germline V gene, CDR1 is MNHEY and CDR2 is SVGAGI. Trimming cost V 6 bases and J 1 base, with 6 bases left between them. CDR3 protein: CASRQGNTEAFF. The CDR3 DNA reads TGTGCCAGCAGACAGGGGAACACTGAAGCTTTCTTT.

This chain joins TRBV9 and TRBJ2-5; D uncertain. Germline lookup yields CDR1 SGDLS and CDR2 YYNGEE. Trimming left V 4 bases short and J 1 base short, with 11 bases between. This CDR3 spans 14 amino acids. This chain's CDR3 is CASSSPWAQETQYF. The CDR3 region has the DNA TGTGCCAGCAGCTCCCCTTGGGCCCAAGAGACCCAGTACTTC.

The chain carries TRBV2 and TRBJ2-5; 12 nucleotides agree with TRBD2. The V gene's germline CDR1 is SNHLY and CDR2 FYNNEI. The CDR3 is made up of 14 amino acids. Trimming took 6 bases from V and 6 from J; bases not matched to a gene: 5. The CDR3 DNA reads TGTGCCAGCAGGGAGACTAGCGGGGGACAGACCCAGTACTTC. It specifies CASRETSGGQTQYF.

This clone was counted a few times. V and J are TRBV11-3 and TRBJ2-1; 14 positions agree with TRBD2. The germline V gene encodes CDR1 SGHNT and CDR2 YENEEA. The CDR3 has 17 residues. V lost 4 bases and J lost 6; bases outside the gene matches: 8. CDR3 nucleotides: TGTGCCAGCAGCTCCCCCCGCGGGACTAGCGGGAGCAATGAGCAGTTCTTC. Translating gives CASSSPRGTSGSNEQFF.

The CDR3 sequence: CASSDTGSGNTIYF. The DNA for the CDR3 is TGTGCCAGCAGTGATACAGGGTCTGGAAACACCATATATTTT. The chain employs TRBV6-1 and TRBJ1-3, with D tentatively TRBD1 (6 bases). V shed 3 bases and J shed 1 base, with 7 bases lying between them. This CDR3 spans 14 amino acids. Germline V gene data show CDR1 as MNHNS and CDR2 as SASEGT.

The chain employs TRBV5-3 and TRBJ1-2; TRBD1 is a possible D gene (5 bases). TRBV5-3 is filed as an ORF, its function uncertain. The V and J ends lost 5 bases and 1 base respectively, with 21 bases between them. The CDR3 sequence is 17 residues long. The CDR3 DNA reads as TGTGCCAGAAGGTGCGACCGGGACTCTTTAATTAACTATGGCTACACCTTC. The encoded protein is CARRCDRDSLINYGYTF.

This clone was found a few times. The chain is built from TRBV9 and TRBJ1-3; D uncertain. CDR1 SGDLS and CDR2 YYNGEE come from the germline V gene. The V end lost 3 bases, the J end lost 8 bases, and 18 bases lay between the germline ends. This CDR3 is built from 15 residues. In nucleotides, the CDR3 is TGTGCCAGCAGCGAAACCCCCGGTGCAGGTGACACCATATATTTT. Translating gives CASSETPGAGDTIYF.

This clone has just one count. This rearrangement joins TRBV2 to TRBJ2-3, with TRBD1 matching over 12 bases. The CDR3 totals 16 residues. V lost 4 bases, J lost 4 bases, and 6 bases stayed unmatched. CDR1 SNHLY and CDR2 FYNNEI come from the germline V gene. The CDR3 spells CASSGLGQGASDTQYF. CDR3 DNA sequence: TGTGCCAGCAGTGGATTGGGACAGGGGGCATCAGATACGCAGTATTTT.

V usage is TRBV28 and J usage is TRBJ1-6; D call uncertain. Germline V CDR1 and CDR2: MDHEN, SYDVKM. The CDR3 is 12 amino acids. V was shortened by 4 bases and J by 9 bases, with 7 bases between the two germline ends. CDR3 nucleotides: TGTGCCAGCAGTTACGAGGTTTCACCCCTCCACTTT. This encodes CASSYEVSPLHF.

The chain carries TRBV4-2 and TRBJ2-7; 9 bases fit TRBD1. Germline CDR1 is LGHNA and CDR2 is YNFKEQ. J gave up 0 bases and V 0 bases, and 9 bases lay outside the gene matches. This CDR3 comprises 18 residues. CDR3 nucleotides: TGTGCCAGCAGCCAAGACGGACAGGGGCAAGGTCTCTCCTACGAGCAGTACTTC. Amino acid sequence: CASSQDGQGQGLSYEQYF.

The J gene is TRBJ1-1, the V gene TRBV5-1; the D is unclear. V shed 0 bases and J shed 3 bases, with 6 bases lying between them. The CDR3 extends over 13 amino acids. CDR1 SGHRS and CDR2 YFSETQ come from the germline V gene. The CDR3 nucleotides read TGCGCCAGCAGCTTGGCGGGAGACACTGAAGCTTTCTTT. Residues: CASSLAGDTEAFF. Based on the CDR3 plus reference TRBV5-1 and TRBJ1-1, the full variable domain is KAGVTQTPRYLIKTRGQQVTLSCSPISGHRSVSWYQQTPGQGLQFLFEYFSETQRNKGNFPGRFSGRQFSNSRSEMNVSTLELGDSALYLCASSLAGDTEAFFGQGTRLTVV.

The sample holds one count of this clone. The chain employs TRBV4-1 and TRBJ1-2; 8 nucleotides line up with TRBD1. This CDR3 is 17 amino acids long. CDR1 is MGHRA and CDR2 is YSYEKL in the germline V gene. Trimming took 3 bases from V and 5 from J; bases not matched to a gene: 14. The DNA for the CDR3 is TGCGCCAGCAGCCAGTTACAGGGGGGATTTAGTCGGTATGGCTACACCTTC. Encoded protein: CASSQLQGGFSRYGYTF.

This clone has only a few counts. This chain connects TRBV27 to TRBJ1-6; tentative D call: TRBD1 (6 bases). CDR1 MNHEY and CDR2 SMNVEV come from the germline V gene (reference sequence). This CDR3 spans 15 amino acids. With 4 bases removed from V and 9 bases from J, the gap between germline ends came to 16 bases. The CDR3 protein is CASSSSRTVSSPLHF. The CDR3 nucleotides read TGTGCCAGCAGTTCCAGCCGGACAGTTTCTTCACCCCTCCACTTT.

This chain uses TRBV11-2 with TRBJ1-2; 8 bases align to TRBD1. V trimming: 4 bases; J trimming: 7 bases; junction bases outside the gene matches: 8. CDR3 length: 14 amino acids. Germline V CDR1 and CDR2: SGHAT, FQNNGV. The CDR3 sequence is CASSSTRTGRGYTF. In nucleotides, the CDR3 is TGTGCCAGCAGCTCCACTAGGACAGGGCGTGGCTACACCTTC.

CDR3 region: CASGDSGRSNTQYF. The CDR3 nucleotides are TGCGCCAGTGGGGACAGCGGGAGATCGAATACGCAGTATTTT. The chain uses TRBV10-1 and TRBJ2-3; a weak D match, TRBD2 (8 bases). Deletions cut 9 bases from V and 7 bases from J, with 20 bases between. CDR3 size: 14 residues. Germline V gene sequence: CDR1 WNHNN, CDR2 SYGVQD (reference sequence).

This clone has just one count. The CDR3 sequence: CASSYSIGTGSPLHF. The CDR3 coding sequence is TGTGCCAGCAGTTACTCGATAGGCACCGGGTCACCCCTCCACTTT. This chain links TRBV6-5 with TRBJ1-6, with D unclear. V was pared by 0 bases and J by 10 bases, with 13 bases between. CDR1 and CDR2 (germline): MNHEY, SVGAGI. The CDR3 length is 15 residues.

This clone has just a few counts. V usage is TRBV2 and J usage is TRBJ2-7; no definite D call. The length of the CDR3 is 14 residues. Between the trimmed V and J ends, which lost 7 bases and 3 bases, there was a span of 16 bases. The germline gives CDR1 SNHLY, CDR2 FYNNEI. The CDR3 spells CASKAQSNYYEQYF. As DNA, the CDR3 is TGTGCCAGCAAAGCTCAGTCAAACTACTACGAGCAGTACTTC.

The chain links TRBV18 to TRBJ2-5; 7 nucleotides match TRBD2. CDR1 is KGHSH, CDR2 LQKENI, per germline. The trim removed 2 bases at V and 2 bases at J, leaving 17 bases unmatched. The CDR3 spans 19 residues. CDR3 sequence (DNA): TGTGCCAGCTCACCAACAGCGGGGATCGCGCCCACTACTCAAGAGACCCAGTACTTC. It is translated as CASSPTAGIAPTTQETQYF.

The CDR3 is CASSEQGAPYNEQFF. CDR3 bases: TGTGCCAGCAGCGAACAGGGGGCCCCCTACAATGAGCAGTTCTTC. The V call is TRBV9, the J call TRBJ2-1, with 9 bases fitting TRBD1. The CDR3 sequence is 15 residues long. The ends lost 3 bases at V and 2 bases at J; junction bases unmatched: 3. CDR1 and CDR2 (germline): SGDLS, YYNGEE.

For the CDR3, the DNA is TGTGCCAGCAGCTTGGGGTACAGGGATGGCTACACCTTC. This sequence encodes CASSLGYRDGYTF. The chain carries TRBV11-2 and TRBJ1-2; tentative D call: TRBD1 (6 bases). Germline loops: CDR1 SGHAT, CDR2 FQNNGV. The germline V and J ends were trimmed by 3 bases and 6 bases, with 11 bases remaining between them. The CDR3 is 13 residues long.

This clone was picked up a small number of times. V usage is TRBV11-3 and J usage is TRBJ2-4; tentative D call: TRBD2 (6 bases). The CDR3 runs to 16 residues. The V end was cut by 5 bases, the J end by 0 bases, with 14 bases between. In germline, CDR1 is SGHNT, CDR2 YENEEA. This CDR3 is CASSPNLLAAKNIQYF. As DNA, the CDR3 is TGTGCCAGCAGCCCAAATCTACTAGCAGCCAAAAACATTCAGTACTTC. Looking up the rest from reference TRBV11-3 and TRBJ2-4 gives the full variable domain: EAGVVQSPRYKIIEKKQPVAFWCNPISGHNTLYWYLQNLGQGPELLIRYENEEAVDDSQLPKDRFSAERLKGVDSTLKIQPAELGDSAVYLCASSPNLLAAKNIQYFGAGTRLSVL.

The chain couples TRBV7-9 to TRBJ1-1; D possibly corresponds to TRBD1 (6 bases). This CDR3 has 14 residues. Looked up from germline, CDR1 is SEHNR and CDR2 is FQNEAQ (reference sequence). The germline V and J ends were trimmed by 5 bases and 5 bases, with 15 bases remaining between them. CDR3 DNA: TGTGCCAGCAGCCCTCCCAGGGGTGGGACTGAAGCTTTCTTT. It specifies CASSPPRGGTEAFF.

The CDR3 region has the DNA TGTGCCAGCAGTACCTCAGGGGGCACTGAAGCTTTCTTT. Residues: CASSTSGGTEAFF. The J gene is TRBJ1-1, the V gene TRBV6-5, with 7 bases aligning to TRBD1. The CDR3 runs to 13 residues. Germline trimming cut 5 bases from V and 4 bases from J; bases unmatched to any gene: 4. Germline V lookup: CDR1 MNHEY, CDR2 SVGAGI.

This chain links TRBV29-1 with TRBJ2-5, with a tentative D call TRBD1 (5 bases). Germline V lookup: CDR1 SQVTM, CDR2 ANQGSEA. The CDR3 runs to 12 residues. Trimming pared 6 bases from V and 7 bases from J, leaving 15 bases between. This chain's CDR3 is CSVRVASGTQYF. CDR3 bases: TGCAGCGTCAGGGTCGCTAGTGGGACCCAGTACTTC.

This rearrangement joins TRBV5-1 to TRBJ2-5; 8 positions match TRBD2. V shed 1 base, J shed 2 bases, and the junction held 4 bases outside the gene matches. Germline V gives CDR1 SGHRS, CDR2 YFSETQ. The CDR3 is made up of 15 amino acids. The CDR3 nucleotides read TGCGCCAGCAGCTTGTTAGCGGGGCGACAAGAGACCCAGTACTTC. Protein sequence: CASSLLAGRQETQYF. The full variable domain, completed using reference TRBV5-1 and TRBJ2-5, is KAGVTQTPRYLIKTRGQQVTLSCSPISGHRSVSWYQQTPGQGLQFLFEYFSETQRNKGNFPGRFSGRQFSNSRSEMNVSTLELGDSALYLCASSLLAGRQETQYFGPGTRLLVL.